This T cell receptor beta chain was captured by sequencing in a study of tumor and adjacent non-tumor tissue in lung cancer. Across the whole study: Each sample yielded around 4.2 million productive TCRbeta reads on average.

As to this clonotype: The antigen remains undetermined. One junction end disagrees with the germline gene, perhaps due to a read error.

TCRbeta libraries were built with three rounds of nested PCR, modified from ARM-PCR. TCRdb processed the multiplex PCR reads anew with MiXCR; each CDR3 protein has one entry. The sample lists about 77,000 distinct CDR3 sequences; 76% were seen once. This sample's RNA came from whole unsorted tissue. The normal lung tissue was taken more than 3 cm from the tumor edge. Overall study results and limits: Compared with tumor, normal lung showed significantly lower TCR diversity. Shorter survival was associated with higher TCR diversity in tumors.

The CDR3 loop spans 14 amino acids. Per the germline V gene, CDR1 is SGHNT and CDR2 is YENEEA. This TCR was sampled from a man in his 70s with non-small cell lung cancer. The chain recombines TRBV11-3 with TRBJ2-7; 10 bases are shared with TRBD1. Sequencing used distant non-tumor lung tissue. The CDR3, as DNA: TGTGCCAGAAGCTCCTCCGGGACAGGGGTAGAGCAGTACTTC. This codes for CARSSSGTGVEQYF.